This T cell receptor beta chain was sequenced during a study of CD4 T cells in relation to SARS-CoV-2 and coronaviruses. The wider study: PBMCs were cultured with antigen for roughly 11 days before TCR beta sequencing.

Generated by immunoSEQ multiplex PCR, the TCRdb table keeps only in-frame clones and is missing some. The sample holds 20,000 to 25,000 clones, around 78% seen once. Whole-study results and caveats: Samples before the pandemic and after infection were not matched within any donor. SARS-CoV-2-driven expansion was significantly weaker in crossreactive than monoreactive clones.

The length of the CDR3 is 16 residues. The junction had 4 bases not matched to a gene; V was cut back by 2 bases and J by 0 bases. Germline V lookup: CDR1 SGHAT, CDR2 FQDESV (reference sequence). CD4+ T cells from unexposed donors were obtained before the COVID-19 pandemic (2011-2018). The cells were cultured for less than twelve days before CD4+ T cells were isolated. As cell numbers allowed, unexposed-donor CD4+ T cells faced SARS-CoV-2 S/N and four cold-coronavirus spikes. As for this clone: Its matching antigen is unknown.

J is TRBJ2-3 and V is TRBV11-1, with 8 bases matching TRBD2. The source of this sequence is a human donor in good health. Material: CD4+ T cells from PBMCs, cultured in vitro. Here the CDR3 DNA reads TGTGCCAGCAGCTTAAATCCTAGCGGGAGCACAGATACGCAGTATTTT. The encoded protein is CASSLNPSGSTDTQYF.